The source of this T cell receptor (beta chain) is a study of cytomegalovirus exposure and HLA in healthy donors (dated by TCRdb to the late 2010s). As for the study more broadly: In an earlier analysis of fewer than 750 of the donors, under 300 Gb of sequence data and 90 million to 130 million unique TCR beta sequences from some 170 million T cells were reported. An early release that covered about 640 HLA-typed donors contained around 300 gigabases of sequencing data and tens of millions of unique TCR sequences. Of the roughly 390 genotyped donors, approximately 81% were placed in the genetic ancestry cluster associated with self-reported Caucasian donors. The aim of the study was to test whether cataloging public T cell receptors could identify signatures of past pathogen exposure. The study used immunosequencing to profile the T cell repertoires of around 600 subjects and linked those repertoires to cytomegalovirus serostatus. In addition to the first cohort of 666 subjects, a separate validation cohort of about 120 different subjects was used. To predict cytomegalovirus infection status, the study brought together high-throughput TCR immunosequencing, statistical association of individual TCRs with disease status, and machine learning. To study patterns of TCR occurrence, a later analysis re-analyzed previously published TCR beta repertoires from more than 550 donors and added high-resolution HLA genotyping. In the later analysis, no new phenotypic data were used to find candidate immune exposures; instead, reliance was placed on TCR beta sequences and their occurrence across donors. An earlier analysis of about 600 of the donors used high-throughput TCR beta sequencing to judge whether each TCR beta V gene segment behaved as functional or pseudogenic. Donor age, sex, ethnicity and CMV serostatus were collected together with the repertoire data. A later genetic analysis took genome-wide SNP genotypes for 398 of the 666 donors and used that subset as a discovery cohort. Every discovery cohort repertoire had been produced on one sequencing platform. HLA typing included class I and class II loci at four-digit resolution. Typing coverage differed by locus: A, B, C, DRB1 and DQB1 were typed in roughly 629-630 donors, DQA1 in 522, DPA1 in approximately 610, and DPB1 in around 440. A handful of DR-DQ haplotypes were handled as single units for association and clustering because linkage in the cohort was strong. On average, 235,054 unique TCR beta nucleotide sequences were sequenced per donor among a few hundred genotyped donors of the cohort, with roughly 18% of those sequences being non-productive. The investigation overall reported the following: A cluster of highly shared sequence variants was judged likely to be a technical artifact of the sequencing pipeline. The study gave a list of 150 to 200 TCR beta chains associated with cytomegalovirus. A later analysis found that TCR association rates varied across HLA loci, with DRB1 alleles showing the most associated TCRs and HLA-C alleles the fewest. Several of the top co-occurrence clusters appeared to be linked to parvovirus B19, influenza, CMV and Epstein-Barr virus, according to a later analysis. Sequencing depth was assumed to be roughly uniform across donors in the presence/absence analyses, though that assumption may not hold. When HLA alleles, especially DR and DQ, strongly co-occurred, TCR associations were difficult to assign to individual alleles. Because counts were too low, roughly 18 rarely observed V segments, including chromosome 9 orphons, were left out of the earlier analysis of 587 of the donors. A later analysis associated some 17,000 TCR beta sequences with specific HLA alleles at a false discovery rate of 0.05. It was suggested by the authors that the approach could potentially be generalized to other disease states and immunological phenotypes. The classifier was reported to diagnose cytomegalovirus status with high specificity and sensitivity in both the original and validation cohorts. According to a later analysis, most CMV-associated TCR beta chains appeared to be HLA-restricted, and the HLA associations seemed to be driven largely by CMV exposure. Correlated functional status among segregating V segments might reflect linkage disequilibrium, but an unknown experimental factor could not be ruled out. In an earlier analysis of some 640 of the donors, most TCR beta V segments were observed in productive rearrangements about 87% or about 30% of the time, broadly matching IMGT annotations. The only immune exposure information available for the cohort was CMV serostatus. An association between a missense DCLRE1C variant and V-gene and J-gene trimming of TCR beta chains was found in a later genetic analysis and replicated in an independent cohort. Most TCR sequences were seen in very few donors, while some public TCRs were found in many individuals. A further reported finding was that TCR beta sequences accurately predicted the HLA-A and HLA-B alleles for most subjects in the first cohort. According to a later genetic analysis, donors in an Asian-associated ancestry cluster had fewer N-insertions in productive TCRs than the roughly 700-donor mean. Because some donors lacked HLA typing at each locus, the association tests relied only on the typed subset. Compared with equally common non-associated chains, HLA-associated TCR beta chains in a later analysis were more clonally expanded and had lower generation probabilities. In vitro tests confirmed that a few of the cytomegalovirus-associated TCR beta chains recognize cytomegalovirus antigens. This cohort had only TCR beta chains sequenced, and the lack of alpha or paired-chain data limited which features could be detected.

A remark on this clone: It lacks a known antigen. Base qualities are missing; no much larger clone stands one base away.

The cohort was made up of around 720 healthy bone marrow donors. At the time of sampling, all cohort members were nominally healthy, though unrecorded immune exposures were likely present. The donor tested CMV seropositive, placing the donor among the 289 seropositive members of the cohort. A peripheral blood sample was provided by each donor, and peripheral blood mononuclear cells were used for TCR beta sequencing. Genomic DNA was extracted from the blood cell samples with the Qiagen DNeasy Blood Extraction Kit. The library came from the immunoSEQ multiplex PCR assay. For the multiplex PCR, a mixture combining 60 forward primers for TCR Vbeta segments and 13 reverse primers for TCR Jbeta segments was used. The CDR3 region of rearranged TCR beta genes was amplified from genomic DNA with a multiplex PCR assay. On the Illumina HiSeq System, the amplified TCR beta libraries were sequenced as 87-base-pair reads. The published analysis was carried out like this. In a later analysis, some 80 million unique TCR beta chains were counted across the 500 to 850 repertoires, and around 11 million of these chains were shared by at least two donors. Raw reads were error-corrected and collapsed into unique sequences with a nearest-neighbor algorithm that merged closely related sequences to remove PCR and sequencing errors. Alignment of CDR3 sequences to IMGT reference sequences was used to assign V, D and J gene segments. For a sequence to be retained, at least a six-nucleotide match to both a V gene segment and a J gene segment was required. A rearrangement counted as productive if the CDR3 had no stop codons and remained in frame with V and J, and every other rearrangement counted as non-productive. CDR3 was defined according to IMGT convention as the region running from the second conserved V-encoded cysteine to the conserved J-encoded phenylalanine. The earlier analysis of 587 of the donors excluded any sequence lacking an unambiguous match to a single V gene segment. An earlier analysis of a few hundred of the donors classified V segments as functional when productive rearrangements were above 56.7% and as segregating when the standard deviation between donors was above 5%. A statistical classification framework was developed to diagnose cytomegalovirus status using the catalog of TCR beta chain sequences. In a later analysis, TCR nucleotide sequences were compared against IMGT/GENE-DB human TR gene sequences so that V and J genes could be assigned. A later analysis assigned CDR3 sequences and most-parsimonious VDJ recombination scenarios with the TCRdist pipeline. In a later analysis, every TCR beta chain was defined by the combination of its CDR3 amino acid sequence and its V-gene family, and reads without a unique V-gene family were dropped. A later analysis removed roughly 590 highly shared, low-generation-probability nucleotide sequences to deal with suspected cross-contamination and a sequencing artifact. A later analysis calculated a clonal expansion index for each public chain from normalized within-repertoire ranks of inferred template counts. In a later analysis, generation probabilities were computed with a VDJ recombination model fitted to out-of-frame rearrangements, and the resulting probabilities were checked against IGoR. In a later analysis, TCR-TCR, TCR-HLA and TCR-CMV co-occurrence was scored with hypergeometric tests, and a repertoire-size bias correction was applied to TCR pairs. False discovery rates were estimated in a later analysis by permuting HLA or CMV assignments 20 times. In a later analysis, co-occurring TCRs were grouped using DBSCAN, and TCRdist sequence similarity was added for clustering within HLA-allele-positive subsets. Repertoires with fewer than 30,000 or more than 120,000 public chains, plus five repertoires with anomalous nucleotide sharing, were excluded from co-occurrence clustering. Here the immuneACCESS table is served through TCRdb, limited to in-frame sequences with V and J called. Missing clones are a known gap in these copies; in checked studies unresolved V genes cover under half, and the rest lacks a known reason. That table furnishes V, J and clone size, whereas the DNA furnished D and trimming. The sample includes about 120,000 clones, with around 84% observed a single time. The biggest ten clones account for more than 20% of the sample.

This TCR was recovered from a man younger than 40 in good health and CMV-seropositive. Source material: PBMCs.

Here the CDR3 is given as CASSEAPDTSPAQHF. DNA sequence: TGTGCCAGCAGTGAAGCACCGGACACGTCCCCGGCCCAGCATTTT. This receptor chain uses TRBV6-1 and TRBJ1-5; the D region possibly corresponds to TRBD1 (5 bases align). The CDR3 has 15 amino acids, counting the end cysteine and phenylalanine. The DNA shown is the 45-base CDR3, in frame from base 1. The trim is 0 bases for V and 11 bases for J, with a gap of 17 bases between the germline ends. The germline V gene sets CDR1 to MNHNS and CDR2 to SASEGT.